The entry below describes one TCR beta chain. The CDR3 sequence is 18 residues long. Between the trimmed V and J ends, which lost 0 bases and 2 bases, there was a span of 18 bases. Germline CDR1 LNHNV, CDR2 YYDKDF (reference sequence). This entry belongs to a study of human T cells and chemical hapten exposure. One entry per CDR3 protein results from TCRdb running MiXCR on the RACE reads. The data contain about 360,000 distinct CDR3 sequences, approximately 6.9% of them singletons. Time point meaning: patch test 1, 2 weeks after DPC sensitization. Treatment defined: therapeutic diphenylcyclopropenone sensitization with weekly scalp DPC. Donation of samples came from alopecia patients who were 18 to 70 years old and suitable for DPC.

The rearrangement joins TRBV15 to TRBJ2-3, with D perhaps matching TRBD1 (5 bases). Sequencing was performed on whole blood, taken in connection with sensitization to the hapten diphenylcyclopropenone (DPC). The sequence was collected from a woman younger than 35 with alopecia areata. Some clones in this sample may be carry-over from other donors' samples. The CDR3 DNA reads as TGTGCCACCAGCAGAGATAAGTTCGAGGAAGGGGACACAGATACGCAGTATTTT. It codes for CATSRDKFEEGDTDTQYF.